The 14 T cell receptor beta chains presented below share a single source sample, sequenced in a study of response to subunit inactivated influenza vaccine. TCRdb independently ran MiXCR on the RT-PCR reads; one entry per CDR3 protein. The sample records about 610,000 distinct CDR3 sequences, roughly 15% being singletons. Specimen: PBMCs from blood, collected about 13 days after vaccination. The receptors come from a man aged 45-60 years who received an inactivated influenza vaccine.

This clonotype has just one count. This chain uses TRBV5-1 with TRBJ2-1, with D tentatively TRBD2 (6 bases). CDR3 size: 13 residues. From germline, CDR1 is SGHRS and CDR2 YFSETQ. The V and J ends lost 4 bases and 8 bases respectively, with 13 bases between them. The CDR3 region is CASSPGPGDEQFF. The CDR3 DNA is TGCGCCAGCAGCCCCGGGCCGGGGGATGAGCAGTTCTTC.

V gene TRBV5-1 combines with J gene TRBJ1-1; D perhaps matches TRBD1 (6 bases). The germline gives CDR1 SGHRS, CDR2 YFSETQ. Trimming pared 3 bases from V and 3 bases from J, leaving 12 bases between. The CDR3 runs 14 residues. The CDR3 is CASSSGGLDTEAFF. The CDR3 coding sequence is TGCGCCAGCAGCTCCGGGGGCCTGGACACTGAAGCTTTCTTT.

This clonotype was seen only a few times. The V call is TRBV4-1, the J call TRBJ2-1; the D gene is possibly TRBD2 (6 bases). In germline, CDR1 is MGHRA, CDR2 YSYEKL. The CDR3 is 14 amino acids. Trimming removed 5 bases from V and 10 bases from J, with 18 bases in between. In DNA, the CDR3 is TGCGCCAGCAGCGGCCAGACGGGACTCCAAGAGCAGTTCTTC. Protein: CASSGQTGLQEQFF.

This clonotype occurred a few times. A read error may explain this, as a much larger clone is one base away. The V and J genes are TRBV6-1 and TRBJ2-1; no definite D call. The CDR3 is 12 residues long. Per germline, CDR1 MNHNS and CDR2 SASEGT. V was trimmed by 2 bases and J by 10 bases, leaving 9 bases between them. Here the CDR3 DNA reads TGTGCCAGCAGTGAATCGTTTAAGGAGCAGTTCTTC. It translates to CASSESFKEQFF.

The V and J genes are TRBV29-1 and TRBJ2-7; D is possibly TRBD2 (5 bases). The CDR3 sequence is 11 residues long. Germline V gene sequence: CDR1 SQVTM, CDR2 ANQGSEA. Trimming removed 4 bases from V and 7 bases from J, with 11 bases in between. The CDR3 coding sequence is TGCAGCGTTGTTCTCCCGGGGGAGCAGTACTTC. Translation gives CSVVLPGEQYF.

This clonotype was recorded a few times. V usage is TRBV5-1 and J usage is TRBJ1-1; TRBD1 is a possible D gene (6 bases). Germline-derived CDR1 and CDR2 are SGHRS and YFSETQ. The CDR3 runs to 14 residues. V shed 4 bases and J shed 1 base, with 11 bases lying between them. The CDR3 DNA is TGCGCCAGCAGCAACGGACAGCCGAACACTGAAGCTTTCTTT. Translation gives CASSNGQPNTEAFF.

The table lists this clonotype with a few counts. The genes are TRBV12-3 or TRBV12-4 and TRBJ1-5, with a possible D match to TRBD1 (6 bases). V was trimmed by 5 bases and J by 6 bases, leaving 11 bases between them. The CDR3 spans 13 residues. CDR3 sequence reads: CASSIRGGQPQHF. In DNA, the CDR3 is TGTGCCAGCAGTATTCGAGGGGGTCAGCCCCAGCATTTT.

This chain links TRBV5-1 with TRBJ1-3; 9 bases fit TRBD1. V shed 3 bases and J 4 bases; nucleotides not matched to a gene: 5. The germline gives CDR1 SGHRS, CDR2 YFSETQ. The CDR3 covers 15 residues. For the CDR3, the DNA is TGCGCCAGCAGCTCCGGGACAGGGCTGGGAAACACCATATATTTT. Protein sequence: CASSSGTGLGNTIYF. The entire variable domain, with the rest obtained from reference TRBV5-1 and TRBJ1-3, is as follows: KAGVTQTPRYLIKTRGQQVTLSCSPISGHRSVSWYQQTPGQGLQFLFEYFSETQRNKGNFPGRFSGRQFSNSRSEMNVSTLELGDSALYLCASSSGTGLGNTIYFGEGSWLTVV.

The V call is TRBV5-4, the J call TRBJ2-2, with TRBD1 matching over 7 bases. Unmatched junction bases numbered 6, after V lost 3 bases and J lost 4 bases. Per the germline V gene, CDR1 is SGHNT and CDR2 is YYREEE (reference sequence). This CDR3 comprises 15 residues. The CDR3 DNA reads TGTGCCAGCAGCTCTCCTGACAGGGTCACCGGGGAGCTGTTTTTT. The encoded protein is CASSSPDRVTGELFF.

At least ten counts were recorded for this clonotype. The rearrangement uses TRBV3-1 and TRBJ1-5; no clear D gene. The V end lost 4 bases, the J end lost 6 bases, and 13 bases lay between the germline ends. The CDR3 loop spans 14 amino acids. The germline CDR1 and CDR2 sequences are LGHDT and YNNKEL (reference sequence). The CDR3 region has the DNA TGTGCCAGCAGCCTCGATTCCTCACGTCAGCCCCAGCATTTT. It translates to CASSLDSSRQPQHF.

There are many counts of this clonotype. The V gene is TRBV9, the J gene TRBJ2-7, with 11 bases aligning to TRBD2. The trim removed 4 bases at V and 4 bases at J, leaving 7 bases unmatched. Germline loops: CDR1 SGDLS, CDR2 YYNGEE. This CDR3 has 15 amino acids. Here the CDR3 DNA reads TGTGCCAGCAGCCAGACGACTAGCGGGGTGTACGAGCAGTACTTC. Residues: CASSQTTSGVYEQYF.

The chain has TRBV3-1 and TRBJ2-7; no clear D. V shed 6 bases and J shed 4 bases, with 13 bases lying between them. The CDR3 is 13 residues long. The germline V gene has CDR1 LGHDT and CDR2 YNNKEL (reference sequence). The CDR3: CASSLLSGYEQYF. In nucleotides, the CDR3 is TGTGCCAGCAGTCTATTATCTGGGTACGAGCAGTACTTC.

Remarks on this clonotype: A junction end diverges from the germline sequence, so it may reflect a read error. This rearrangement joins TRBV9 to TRBJ2-1, with D tentatively TRBD1 (6 bases). Germline CDR1 and CDR2: SGDLS and YYNGEE. CDR3 length equals 15 residues. CDR3 bases: TGTGCCAGCAGCGTTCACCTCCAGGGGTACAATGATCAGTTCTTC. This encodes CASSVHLQGYNDQFF.

The chain carries TRBV29-1 and TRBJ1-4; D is perhaps TRBD1 (6 bases). The CDR3 extends over 13 amino acids. With 6 bases removed from V and 7 bases from J, the gap between germline ends came to 15 bases. Looked up from germline, CDR1 is SQVTM and CDR2 is ANQGSEA. CDR3 coding DNA: TGCAGCGTAGCCGGGACACCAGTTGAAAAACTGTTTTTT. Its protein is CSVAGTPVEKLFF.